This is a list of T cell receptor beta chains from one sample in a study of T-cell reconstitution after alpha-beta-depleted transplantation in children. Via MiXCR, TCRdb re-called the PCR reads, giving one row per CDR3 protein. The sample yields 450,000 to 700,000 distinct CDR3 sequences, over 25% seen once. Sequencing was performed on PBMCs, taken before TCRalphabeta/CD19-depleted stem cell transplant. These receptors came from a boy in the first two years of life with Wiskott-Aldrich syndrome, due to receive a stem cell transplant. Each CDR3 is given with its conserved first and last residue. D genes are given only for firm matches. The size of a clone is reported for some rows only, either as once, few or many, or as a class for expanded clones.

D gene	V gene	clone size	J gene	CDR3 DNA	CDR3 protein
TRBD1	TRBV29-1	few	TRBJ1-1	TGCAGCGTTGAAGATGCCGTTGGACAGGGCGTAGCTTTCTTT	CSVEDAVGQGVAFF
.	TRBV27	.	TRBJ2-7	TGTGCCAGCAGTTTCGAGAGTGGGGGAGGCTACGAGCAGTACTTC	CASSFESGGGYEQYF
.	TRBV5-1	.	TRBJ1-1	TGCGCCAGCAGCTTGCTGACTACGAACACTGAAGCTTTCTTT	CASSLLTTNTEAFF
TRBD1	TRBV12-3/TRBV12-4	.	TRBJ1-1	TGTGCCACCTCGACAGGGACGAAGGGAGCTTTCTTT	CATSTGTKGAFF
.	TRBV28	.	TRBJ1-1	TGTGCCAGCAGTTTTGTTCCGGGGGGCACTGAAGCTTTCTTT	CASSFVPGGTEAFF
TRBD2	TRBV29-1	few	TRBJ2-5	TGCAGCGTTTCGTCTCGCGGGAGGCAAGAGACCCAGTACTTC	CSVSSRGRQETQYF
.	TRBV5-1	.	TRBJ1-4	TGCGCCAGCAGCTTGGTGGGCAGTGAAGAAAAACTGTTTTTT	CASSLVGSEEKLFF
.	TRBV7-6	few	TRBJ2-1	TGTGCCAGCAGCTTATATCTTAGGGGCGCGGCGGAGGACAATGAGCAGTTCTTC	CASSLYLRGAAEDNEQFF
.	TRBV20-1	.	TRBJ2-1	TGCAGTGCGGCGACTCTGGGAAACCCTTACAATGAGCAGTTCTTC	CSAATLGNPYNEQFF
TRBD2	TRBV5-1	few	TRBJ2-1	TGCGCCAGCAGCGGACTAGGTCTCTCCTACAATGAGCAGTTCTTC	CASSGLGLSYNEQFF
TRBD2	TRBV6-4	.	TRBJ2-1	TGTGCCAGCAGTGAACTAGCGGGAATCAATGAGCAGTTCTTC	CASSELAGINEQFF
TRBD2	TRBV5-1	few	TRBJ2-2	TGCGCCAGCAGCGCCGGGACTAGCGTTTGGACCGGGGAGCTGTTTTTT	CASSAGTSVWTGELFF
TRBD1	TRBV7-2	few	TRBJ1-1	TGTGCCAGCAGCGTCTACCGGGACAGGGGGGGAGCTTTCTTT	CASSVYRDRGGAFF
TRBD1	TRBV5-1	.	TRBJ2-1	TGCGCCAGCAGCTTGAGGACAGGTGGCAATGAGCAGTTCTTC	CASSLRTGGNEQFF
TRBD2	TRBV20-1	.	TRBJ2-7	TGCAGTGCTACGAAAGCGGGAGGCCTGATAGAAGAGCAGTACTTC	CSATKAGGLIEEQYF
TRBD2	TRBV5-1	few	TRBJ2-1	TGCGCCAGCAGCTTGGTGGCGGGAGCGGGGTACAATGAGCAGTTCTTC	CASSLVAGAGYNEQFF
TRBD1	TRBV12-5	few	TRBJ1-2	TGTGCTAGTGGTGTCGACAGGGGGATAGATGGCTACACCTTC	CASGVDRGIDGYTF
TRBD2	TRBV7-2	many	TRBJ2-1	TGTGCCAGCAGCTTAGCGACCGGGAGGCACAATGAGCAGTTCTTC	CASSLATGRHNEQFF
.	TRBV5-1	.	TRBJ2-7	TGCGCCAGCAGCCAACCCGAGTCGGGCGAGCAGTACTTC	CASSQPESGEQYF
TRBD2	TRBV6-5	once	TRBJ2-1	TGTGCCAGCAGTTACGTGACTAGCGGGAGTTCCTACAATGAGCAGTTCTTC	CASSYVTSGSSYNEQFF
.	TRBV30	.	TRBJ2-1	TGTGCCTGGAGTGACCTAAATGAGCAGTTCTTC	CAWSDLNEQFF
.	TRBV14	few	TRBJ2-7	TGTGCCAGCAGCCAAGATTGGAGGGTCTACGAGCAGTACTTC	CASSQDWRVYEQYF
TRBD2	TRBV7-2	.	TRBJ2-3	TGTGCCAGCAGCTTAAGTCTAGCGGGAGGGACAGATACGCAGTATTTT	CASSLSLAGGTDTQYF
.	TRBV7-2	.	TRBJ1-4	TGTGCCAGCAGCCCAACAGTGGCCAAGGTAGAAAAACTGTTTTTT	CASSPTVAKVEKLFF
TRBD2	TRBV7-2	few	TRBJ2-1	TGTGCCAGCAGCTTAGTTGGGGTAGCGGGAGGTTCGAATGAGCAGTTCTTC	CASSLVGVAGGSNEQFF
TRBD1	TRBV7-9	.	TRBJ2-4	TGTGCCAGCAGCTTATCTACAGGGGCTGGGAATCAAAACATTCAGTACTTC	CASSLSTGAGNQNIQYF
.	TRBV18	.	TRBJ1-2	TGTGCCAGCTCACCCCTGGGACACATCACTTCTAACTATGGCTACACCTTC	CASSPLGHITSNYGYTF
TRBD2	TRBV9	.	TRBJ2-5	TGTGCCAGCAGCGTAATGGGACTCCGGAGCGGGAGCATCAAAGAGACCCAGTACTTC	CASSVMGLRSGSIKETQYF
.	TRBV10-3	few	TRBJ2-7	TGTGCCATCAGTGAGTCGAGTGGGCTACAGTACGAGCAGTACTTC	CAISESSGLQYEQYF
TRBD1	TRBV7-9	.	TRBJ1-2	TGTGCCAGCAGCTTCGCTGCAGGGGGCAGCTATGGCTACACCTTC	CASSFAAGGSYGYTF
TRBD2	TRBV20-1	few	TRBJ2-2	TGCAGTGCTAGAGATGCGGGAGCGCGAACCGGGGAGCTGTTTTTT	CSARDAGARTGELFF
.	TRBV5-1	.	TRBJ2-1	TGCGCCAGCAGCTTGGCCTCGGGTCCGGAGTATGAGCAGTTCTTC	CASSLASGPEYEQFF
.	TRBV9	few	TRBJ1-1	TGTGCCAGCAGCCTTCAGACAGCCATGAACACTGAAGCTTTCTTT	CASSLQTAMNTEAFF
TRBD2	TRBV12-3/TRBV12-4	.	TRBJ2-3	TGTGCCAGCAGTTATAATAGCGGGAAAGATACGCAGTATTTT	CASSYNSGKDTQYF
.	TRBV12-3/TRBV12-4	.	TRBJ1-2	TGTGCCAGCAGTTTGGGGGGAACCGGCGGCTACACCTTC	CASSLGGTGGYTF
TRBD2	TRBV2	.	TRBJ2-2	TGTGCCAGCACTATGAGGACTAGCGGGGGCACCGGGGAGCTGTTTTTT	CASTMRTSGGTGELFF
TRBD1	TRBV7-2	.	TRBJ2-5	TGTGCCAGCAGCTTAGAGTTGGGACAGGGAGCGACCCAGTACTTC	CASSLELGQGATQYF
.	TRBV3-1	.	TRBJ1-2	TGTGCCAGCAGCCAGCTGGGGGCTGAGGGCTACACCTTC	CASSQLGAEGYTF